This record covers a single TCR beta chain. Other DNA sequences in this sample translate to the same CDR3. The data derive from a study of shared clonotypes between healthy human individuals. V lost 3 bases to trimming and J lost 4 bases, with 7 bases between them. There are 13 residues in the CDR3. CDR1 and CDR2 (germline): MNHEY, SVGAGI. Clones were read by immunoSEQ multiplex PCR, and TCRdb kept only the in-frame ones, dropping some. The sample lists millions of clones; approximately 90% were seen once. What was sequenced was naive CD4+ T cells sorted from blood. Subset noted: CD45RA+ positively selected. The clonotype was recovered from a man between 18 and 29 years old in good health. The rearrangement joins TRBV6-5 to TRBJ1-5; tentatively, D is TRBD1 (6 bases). The CDR3 protein is CASSYQGNQPQHF. The DNA for the CDR3 is TGTGCCAGCAGTTATCAGGGGAATCAGCCCCAGCATTTT.